The sequence of this TCR beta chain was determined in a study of T cell repertoires in cytomegalovirus infection. Turning to the study itself: Public TCR beta signature analysis indicated the presence of both CMV infection and matching HLA type. General study findings and limits: CMV-specific HLA-C-restricted TCR beta clonotypes dominated the ex vivo response.

TCRdb re-called the reads with MiXCR, one entry per CDR3 protein. In the table there are 250,000 to 400,000 distinct CDR3 sequences, roughly 25% of which are singletons. As to this clonotype: Its cognate antigen is unknown.

Trimming removed 4 bases from V and 5 bases from J, with 11 bases in between. This CDR3 region has 13 residues. The germline CDR1 and CDR2 sequences are SGHNT and YENEEA. V is TRBV11-3 and J is TRBJ1-1, with D hard to call. The material sequenced was cultured PBMCs, taken from culture after CMV antigen stimulation. The receptor was isolated from a human donor in good health (CMV status not recorded). Some clones in this sample may be carry-over from other donors' samples. Written as DNA, the CDR3 is TGTGCCAGCAGCTCCCGTTTAAAAACTGAAGCTTTCTTT. Translating gives CASSSRLKTEAFF. Full variable domain (outside the CDR3, taken from reference TRBV11-3 and TRBJ1-1): EAGVVQSPRYKIIEKKQPVAFWCNPISGHNTLYWYLQNLGQGPELLIRYENEEAVDDSQLPKDRFSAERLKGVDSTLKIQPAELGDSAVYLCASSSRLKTEAFFGQGTRLTVV.